A single T cell receptor (beta chain) is shown here with its context. What it recognizes is unknown. This sample is part of a study of response to subunit inactivated influenza vaccine. Overall study results and limits: Each seasonal influenza vaccination recruits few new T cells, the authors suggested.

One entry per CDR3 protein, called by TCRdb with MiXCR from the RT-PCR reads. The sample yields under 850,000 distinct CDR3 sequences, 18% seen once. J was trimmed by 7 bases and V by 6 bases; bases with no gene match: 8. The CDR3 length is 13 residues. Germline V lookup: CDR1 MNHEY, CDR2 SVGEGT. The source material was PBMCs from blood, sampled about 5 days after vaccination. V and J are TRBV6-2 or TRBV6-3 and TRBJ2-7, with 8 bases identical to TRBD2. This clonotype originated in a man over 45 who received an inactivated influenza vaccine. This CDR3 reads CASSQGLAREQYF. The CDR3 DNA follows: TGTGCCAGCAGCCAAGGACTAGCACGGGAGCAGTACTTC.